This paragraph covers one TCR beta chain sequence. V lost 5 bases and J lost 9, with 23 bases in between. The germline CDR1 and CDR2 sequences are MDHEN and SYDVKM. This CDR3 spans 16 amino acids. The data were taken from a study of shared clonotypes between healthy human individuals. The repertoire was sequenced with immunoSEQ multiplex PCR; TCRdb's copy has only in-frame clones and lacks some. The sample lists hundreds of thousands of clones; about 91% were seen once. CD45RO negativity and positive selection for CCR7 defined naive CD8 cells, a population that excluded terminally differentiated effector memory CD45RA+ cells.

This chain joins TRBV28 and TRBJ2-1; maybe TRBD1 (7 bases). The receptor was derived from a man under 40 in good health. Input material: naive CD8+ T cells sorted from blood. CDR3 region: CASSPPVEGAWTEQFF. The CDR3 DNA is TGTGCCAGCAGTCCCCCCGTGGAGGGGGCATGGACTGAGCAGTTCTTC.